A single sample is the source of the 14 T cell receptor beta chains below, sequenced in a study of beta chain features in type 1 diabetes. Every isolated RNA sample was fully reverse transcribed, so sequencing captured expressed TCRB transcripts. The table came from immunoSEQ multiplex PCR; TCRdb's copy has only in-frame clones and leaves some out. The data contain around 250,000 clones, more than 11% of them singletons. These receptors have no known antigen. Points from the study as a whole: Across all four CD4+ subsets, people with type 1 diabetes showed modestly shorter TCRB CDR3s.

Sequencing was carried out using naive CD4+ T cells from blood. Receptors originate from a man between 25 and 39 years old with type 1 diabetes.

The V and J genes are TRBV5-6 and TRBJ2-5, with 8 positions matching TRBD1. The CDR3 spans 14 residues. Germline CDR1 is SGHDT and CDR2 is YYEEEE. V shed 2 bases, J shed 6 bases, and the junction held 6 bases outside the gene matches. The CDR3, as DNA: TGTGCCAGCAGCTTTGGGAGACAGGGGAAGACCCAGTACTTC. It translates to CASSFGRQGKTQYF.

This clone was detected a few times. V is TRBV29-1 and J is TRBJ1-4; TRBD1 matches 7 bases. J gave up 7 bases and V 5 bases, and 1 base lay outside the gene matches. The CDR3 has 11 amino acids. Germline V lookup: CDR1 SQVTM, CDR2 ANQGSEA. CDR3 nucleotides: TGCAGCGTTCGACAGGGTGAAAAACTGTTTTTT. Its translation is CSVRQGEKLFF.

In its sample, this clone was seen a few times. DNA of the CDR3: TGCGCCAGCAGCTCGACAGGATTGAACGAGCAGTACTTC. Translation: CASSSTGLNEQYF. The chain combines TRBV5-1 with TRBJ2-7; tentatively, D is TRBD1 (6 bases). V was trimmed by 3 bases and J by 5 bases, leaving 12 bases between them. The CDR3 runs 13 residues. The V gene's germline CDR1 is SGHRS and CDR2 YFSETQ. The full variable domain, its missing parts supplied by reference TRBV5-1 and TRBJ2-7, is KAGVTQTPRYLIKTRGQQVTLSCSPISGHRSVSWYQQTPGQGLQFLFEYFSETQRNKGNFPGRFSGRQFSNSRSEMNVSTLELGDSALYLCASSSTGLNEQYFGPGTRLTVT.

This chain joins TRBV7-9 and TRBJ2-5, with unresolved D. Deletions cut 5 bases from V and 5 bases from J, with 15 bases between. The length of the CDR3 is 14 residues. CDR1 and CDR2 from the germline V gene are SEHNR and FQNEAQ (reference sequence). The CDR3 region is CASSPRSEVETQYF. In DNA form, the CDR3 reads TGTGCCAGCAGCCCACGTTCCGAGGTGGAGACCCAGTACTTC.

This clone was picked up a small number of times. The chain links TRBV18 to TRBJ2-7; D call uncertain. Trimming removed 6 bases from V and 4 bases from J, with 13 bases in between. Per germline, CDR1 KGHSH and CDR2 LQKENI. The CDR3 is 13 residues long. CDR3 residues: CASSRYTQYEQYF. The CDR3 bases are TGTGCCAGCTCTCGTTACACCCAATACGAGCAGTACTTC.

The genes are TRBV2 and TRBJ1-5; D unresolved. V was clipped by 4 bases and J by 6 bases, with 7 bases between them. Germline CDR1 is SNHLY and CDR2 is FYNNEI. CDR3 size: 12 residues. The CDR3 here is CASSGFLQPQHF. CDR3 coding DNA: TGTGCCAGCAGTGGTTTCCTTCAGCCCCAGCATTTT.

Only a few counts were recorded for this clone. The chain links TRBV5-1 to TRBJ2-3; 8 bases match TRBD1. The CDR3 runs 16 residues. V shed 4 bases, J shed 2 bases, and the junction held 9 bases outside the gene matches. Per germline, CDR1 SGHRS and CDR2 YFSETQ. The CDR3 is CASSSTGGSPTDTQYF. The CDR3 nucleotides are TGCGCCAGCAGCAGCACAGGGGGTAGTCCCACAGATACGCAGTATTTT.

This sequence joins TRBV5-1 and TRBJ2-5; D ambiguous. The CDR3 runs 14 residues. Germline V CDR1 and CDR2: SGHRS, YFSETQ. Between the trimmed V and J ends, which lost 0 bases and 1 base, there was a span of 7 bases. Written as DNA, the CDR3 is TGCGCCAGCAGCTTGGTTTCCAGCCAAGAGACCCAGTACTTC. Protein sequence: CASSLVSSQETQYF. The full variable domain, rest sourced from reference TRBV5-1 and TRBJ2-5, is KAGVTQTPRYLIKTRGQQVTLSCSPISGHRSVSWYQQTPGQGLQFLFEYFSETQRNKGNFPGRFSGRQFSNSRSEMNVSTLELGDSALYLCASSLVSSQETQYFGPGTRLLVL.

This clone has a handful of counts. The chain is built from TRBV4-1 and TRBJ2-2; 8 bases line up with TRBD2. CDR1 and CDR2 (germline): MGHRA, YSYEKL. This CDR3 comprises 17 residues. V lost 1 base, J lost 5 bases, and 9 bases stayed unmatched. DNA for the CDR3: TGCGCCAGCAGCCAAGGACACGGGGGGGCTGGGACCGGGGAGCTGTTTTTT. Its translation: CASSQGHGGAGTGELFF.

The V call is TRBV30, the J call TRBJ2-4, with a weak D call TRBD1 (5 bases). The V and J ends lost 0 bases and 7 bases respectively, with 19 bases between them. Germline CDR1 reads GTSNPN; CDR2 reads SVGIG (reference sequence). The CDR3 runs to 16 residues. The CDR3 region is CAWSVRGALKGNIQYF. The DNA of the CDR3 is TGTGCCTGGAGTGTACGTGGGGCACTAAAGGGTAACATTCAGTACTTC.

The chain has TRBV25-1 and TRBJ1-2, with D uncertain. There are 16 residues in the CDR3. Trimming removed 1 base at V and 3 bases at J, with 15 bases between. Per germline, CDR1 MGHDK and CDR2 SYGVNS. The CDR3 bases are TGTGCCAGCAGTGAATTTTCGGAGGGAGGAGACTATGGCTACACCTTC. It encodes CASSEFSEGGDYGYTF.

A few counts support this clone. CDR3 amino acids: CATSSLPAVNYGYTF. In DNA, the CDR3 is TGTGCCACCAGCAGCCTCCCGGCGGTTAACTATGGCTACACCTTC. This rearrangement joins TRBV15 to TRBJ1-2; D unresolved. The germline V and J ends were trimmed by 3 bases and 1 base, with 12 bases remaining between them. The CDR3 has 15 amino acids. The germline CDR1 and CDR2 sequences are LNHNV and YYDKDF (reference sequence).

This clone was counted a few times. This chain links TRBV7-7 with TRBJ2-3; D is possibly TRBD1 (6 bases). The CDR3 consists of 14 residues. Germline V gene sequence: CDR1 SSHAT, CDR2 FNYEAQ (reference sequence). V lost 5 bases and J 4 bases, leaving 13 bases between the germline ends. CDR3 bases: TGTGCCAGCAGCCCCACAGGGCGCGCAGATACGCAGTATTTT. It translates to CASSPTGRADTQYF.

The chain uses TRBV5-8 and TRBJ1-5; weak D call: TRBD1 (5 bases). Per the germline V gene, CDR1 is SGHTS and CDR2 is YDEGEE. Trimming left V 1 base short and J 5 bases short, with 10 bases between. This CDR3 has 14 amino acids. The CDR3 protein is CASSLLGGDQPQHF. DNA for the CDR3: TGTGCCAGCAGCTTGCTTGGGGGGGATCAGCCCCAGCATTTT.